The entry below describes one TCR beta chain. This sample is drawn from a study of CD8 T cells in Susac syndrome. A quantity of 0.5 to 1 ug RNA underwent reverse transcription using random hexamers. TCRdb called the immunoSEQ multiplex PCR reads again in MiXCR, with one record for every CDR3 protein. In the table there are about 130,000 distinct CDR3 sequences, around 94% of which are singletons. V lost 0 bases to trimming and J lost 10 bases, with 13 bases between them. This CDR3 is 13 amino acids long. Germline CDR1 is SGHDT and CDR2 is YYEEEE. The sequencing sample was made of CD4+ T cells from PBMCs. V and J are TRBV5-6 and TRBJ1-1; D gene ambiguous. This clonotype was sampled from a human donor with multiple sclerosis. The CDR3 DNA reads TGTGCCAGCAGCTTGGCCTCCGTGGTAGGAGCTTTCTTT. This codes for CASSLASVVGAFF.